This T cell receptor (beta chain) is drawn from a study of shared clonotypes between healthy human individuals. The study, taken as a whole, reports: Generally, estimated richness proved larger in naive subsets than it did in memory subsets.

Worth noting for this clone: Its antigen is not known.

The germline gives CDR1 MGHDK, CDR2 SYGVNS. The CDR3 contains 14 residues. The authors' processing: As immunoSEQ supplied junction-only sequences (without quality scores), filtering differed. Produced via immunoSEQ multiplex PCR; TCRdb's table is partial and in-frame only. D and trimming were read from the DNA, whereas the V and J calls and clone size are those reported in that table. Here the sample spans 550,000 to 800,000 clones, 90% being singletons. The rearrangement uses TRBV25-1 and TRBJ2-5, with D perhaps matching TRBD1 (5 bases). The J call is uncertain, as TRBJ2-7 better fits the DNA end. The sample consisted of memory CD8+ T cells from PBMCs. As to subset: CD45RO+ cells pooled with CCR7-negative TemRA cells. The clonotype originates from a man aged 18 to 29 in good health. Some clones in this sample may be carry-over from other donors' samples. The CDR3 bases are TGTGCCAGCAGTGAACTAGGGCAGGGCTACGAGCAGTACTTC. It encodes CASSELGQGYEQYF.